The 24 T cell receptor beta chains below were found in one sample sequenced in a study of shared clonotypes between healthy human individuals. Clones were read by immunoSEQ multiplex PCR, and TCRdb kept only the in-frame ones, dropping some. This table has some 450,000 clones, about 74% appearing once. Sequenced material: PBMCs. The receptor source for this set is a woman aged 40-49 years in good health. Some clones in this sample may be carry-over from other donors' samples.

The chain links TRBV7-9 to TRBJ2-7, with D possibly being TRBD2 (5 bases). V lost 3 bases and J lost 6, with 12 bases in between. Germline assignment: CDR1 SEHNR and CDR2 FQNEAQ (reference sequence). CDR3 length: 13 residues. This CDR3 is CASSFLSGGEQYF. The DNA of the CDR3 is TGTGCCAGCAGCTTCCTTTCAGGAGGCGAGCAGTACTTC.

The chain combines TRBV6-6 with TRBJ2-1; possibly TRBD1 or TRBD2 for D (5 bases each). The ends were cut back, 6 bases at V and 6 bases at J, with 18 bases in the middle. The germline V gene encodes CDR1 MNHNY and CDR2 SVGAGI (reference sequence). This CDR3 has 15 amino acids. In DNA form, the CDR3 reads TGTGCCAGCAGCTCCCATAGCGATAGGGGCAATGAGCAGTTCTTC. Its translation: CASSSHSDRGNEQFF.

Worth noting for this clone: Being one base from a much bigger clone, this may be a read error. Distinct nucleotide sequences in the sample also encode this CDR3. The V and J genes are TRBV2 and TRBJ2-3, with 8 bases matching TRBD2. Germline V gene sequence: CDR1 SNHLY, CDR2 FYNNEI. The CDR3 contains 15 residues. In DNA, the CDR3 is TGTGCCAGCAGTCCACTAGCGGCCCGCACAGATACGCAGTACTTT. This translates into CASSPLAARTDTQYF.

This clone was detected only a few times. The chain is built from TRBV7-2 and TRBJ1-1; 8 bases are shared with TRBD1. The CDR3 loop spans 15 amino acids. With 4 bases clipped from V and 1 base from J, the junction kept 5 bases outside the gene matches. Per the germline V gene, CDR1 is SGHTA and CDR2 is FQGNSA. Here the CDR3 reads CASSSWTGPNTEAFF. The CDR3 DNA is TGTGCCAGCAGCTCCTGGACAGGGCCGAACACTGAAGCTTTCTTT. The full variable domain, with the rest looked up from reference TRBV7-2 and TRBJ1-1, is GAGVSQSPSNKVTEKGKDVELRCDPISGHTALYWYRQSLGQGLEFLIYFQGNSAPDKSGLPSDRFSAERTGGSVSTLTIQRTQQEDSAVYLCASSSWTGPNTEAFFGQGTRLTVV.

This clone showed up just once. A read error is the likely source, as a far larger clone sits one nucleotide away. Other DNA sequences in the sample encode the same CDR3. The chain links TRBV7-2 to TRBJ2-7; maybe TRBD2 (5 bases). The germline V gene has CDR1 SGHTA and CDR2 FQGNSA. This CDR3 spans 14 amino acids. The CDR3 DNA sequence: TGCGCCAGCACCTCCTCCGGGGTTAGGTACGAGCAGTACTTC. Protein: CASTSSGVRYEQYF.

This clone came up many times. This chain connects TRBV14 to TRBJ1-1; D is uncertain. This CDR3 spans 15 amino acids. CDR1 is SGHDN and CDR2 is FVKESK in the germline V gene. V lost 4 bases and J 1 base, leaving 13 bases between the germline ends. CDR3 region: CASSRDSTPNTEAFF. The CDR3 region has the DNA TGTGCCAGCAGCCGGGATTCTACGCCGAACACTGAAGCTTTCTTT.

The chain recombines TRBV9 with TRBJ1-1; D is undetermined. In germline, CDR1 is SGDLS, CDR2 YYNGEE. The CDR3 contains 14 residues. The V end was cut by 4 bases, the J end by 5 bases, with 15 bases between. The CDR3, as DNA: TGTGCCAGCAGCCCCCACATAGTACGGACTGAAGCTTTCTTT. Translated: CASSPHIVRTEAFF.

The genes are TRBV7-8 and TRBJ1-5; TRBD1 is a possible D gene (6 bases). CDR1 is SGHVS and CDR2 is FQNEAQ in the germline V gene. V was cut by 3 bases and J by 3 bases, with 12 bases left in between. The CDR3 runs to 15 residues. The CDR3 reads CASSFRTDLNQPQHF. The DNA of the CDR3 is TGTGCCAGCAGCTTCCGGACAGACCTCAATCAGCCCCAGCATTTT.

The V gene is TRBV5-1, the J gene TRBJ2-3, with TRBD2 identical over 10 bases. The CDR3 spans 17 residues. With 5 bases clipped from V and 4 bases from J, the junction kept 13 bases outside the gene matches. Germline V gene sequence: CDR1 SGHRS, CDR2 YFSETQ. This CDR3 reads CASSLAGEGPKADTQYF. The CDR3 nucleotides read TGCGCCAGCAGTCTAGCGGGAGAAGGACCAAAGGCAGATACGCAGTATTTT.

The CDR3 protein is CSLGVHEQYF. CDR3 nucleotide sequence: TGCAGCTTAGGGGTCCACGAGCAGTACTTC. The genes are TRBV20-1 and TRBJ2-7; a possible D gene is TRBD1 (5 bases). This CDR3 spans 10 amino acids. CDR1 and CDR2 from the germline V gene are DFQATT and SNEGSKA (reference sequence).

The chain is built from TRBV9 and TRBJ2-1; tentatively, D is TRBD2 (6 bases). Germline V gives CDR1 SGDLS, CDR2 YYNGEE. The CDR3 is 15 amino acids. Trimming left V 1 base short and J 4 bases short, with 12 bases between. The CDR3 region is CASSVSGEEYNEQFF. CDR3 DNA: TGTGCCAGCAGCGTATCGGGAGAGGAATACAATGAGCAGTTCTTC.

Regarding this clone: A much larger clone differs by one base, so this may be a read error. Other DNA sequences from this sample encode an identical CDR3 as well. The V call is TRBV2, the J call TRBJ1-5, with D perhaps matching TRBD1 (6 bases). The V gene's germline CDR1 is SNHLY and CDR2 FYNNEI. The CDR3 is made up of 15 amino acids. The CDR3 sequence is CASRDSSLSNQPQHF. The CDR3 DNA reads TGTGCCAGCAGGGACAGCTCCCTCAGCAATCAGCCCCAGCATTTC.

V usage is TRBV28 and J usage is TRBJ2-5, with D maybe TRBD2 (5 bases). CDR1 is MDHEN and CDR2 is SYDVKM in the germline V gene. Trimming shortened V by 5 bases and J by 2 bases, and 27 bases separated the two germline ends. This CDR3 contains 19 residues. This CDR3 reads CASSRIRGLENRGQETQYF. In DNA, the CDR3 is TGTGCCAGCAGTCGAATTCGTGGGTTGGAGAATAGAGGGCAAGAGACCCAGTACTTC.

V usage is TRBV5-6 and J usage is TRBJ2-7, with TRBD1 matching over 8 bases. V lost 2 bases to trimming and J lost 2 bases; unmatched junction nucleotides: 6. The germline CDR1 and CDR2 sequences are SGHDT and YYEEEE. The CDR3 length is 15 residues. The CDR3 DNA follows: TGTGCCAGCAGCTTATGGGACAGGTATACCTACGAGCAGTACTTC. Translating it yields CASSLWDRYTYEQYF.

J is TRBJ2-7 and V is TRBV7-6, with D unclear. Germline V gene data show CDR1 as SGHVS and CDR2 as FNYEAQ. Trimming removed 1 base from V and 3 bases from J, with 7 bases in between. The CDR3 totals 13 residues. In DNA, the CDR3 is TGTGCCAGCAGCTTAGAGTCTAGCTACGAGCAGTACTTC. Translation gives CASSLESSYEQYF.

This clone occurred a few times. The CDR3 sequence is CASSQMNTEAFF. DNA for the CDR3: TGTGCCAGCTCACAAATGAACACTGAAGCTTTCTTT. The chain has TRBV18 and TRBJ1-1; no firm D call. V lost 4 bases and J lost 0, with 3 bases in between. CDR1 and CDR2 from the germline V gene are KGHSH and LQKENI. The CDR3 is 12 residues long.

The V call is TRBV10-3, the J call TRBJ2-2; TRBD2 aligns across 13 bases. The CDR3 covers 16 residues. V gave up 10 bases and J gave up 2 bases; unmatched junction bases: 7. CDR1 is ENHRY, CDR2 SYGVKD, per germline. CDR3 in amino acids: CATSGLAGPNTGELFF. Written as DNA, the CDR3 is TGTGCCACCTCGGGACTAGCGGGACCCAACACCGGGGAGCTGTTTTTT.

This chain connects TRBV4-1 to TRBJ2-7; the match to TRBD2 covers 9 bases. Germline V gene lookup returns CDR1 MGHRA and CDR2 YSYEKL. V shed 4 bases and J 3 bases; nucleotides not matched to a gene: 7. The CDR3 runs 15 residues. CDR3 nucleotide sequence: TGCGCCAGCAGCCCGCCCCAGACTAGCGGCTACGAGCAGTACTTC. Protein sequence: CASSPPQTSGYEQYF.

This clone has only a few counts. The CDR3 bases are TGTGCCAGCAGCCTAGGGCTGGGACGGTCATACTCCACAGATACGCAGTATTTT. Translation: CASSLGLGRSYSTDTQYF. The chain uses TRBV28 and TRBJ2-3, with D perhaps TRBD1 or TRBD2 (5 bases each). The V and J ends lost 6 bases and 2 bases respectively, with 24 bases between them. This CDR3 has 18 amino acids. Germline assignment: CDR1 MDHEN and CDR2 SYDVKM.

The gene calls are TRBV4-1 and TRBJ2-1; no reliable D call. The germline V gene encodes CDR1 MGHRA and CDR2 YSYEKL. The CDR3 length is 12 residues. The ends were cut back, 4 bases at V and 5 bases at J, with 6 bases in the middle. CDR3 DNA sequence: TGCGCCAGCAGCCGGGAACACAATGAGCAGTTCTTC. The encoded protein is CASSREHNEQFF.

This clone was recorded once. This rearrangement joins TRBV7-9 to TRBJ1-2; possible D gene TRBD1, 5 bases. The length of the CDR3 is 14 residues. V shed 1 base and J shed 8 bases, with 14 bases lying between them. Germline V lookup: CDR1 SEHNR, CDR2 FQNEAQ (reference sequence). The CDR3 DNA is TGTGCCAGCAGCTTAGTATGCAGGGAGAGGGGCTACACCTTC. Translating it yields CASSLVCRERGYTF. The whole variable domain, filled in from reference TRBV7-9 and TRBJ1-2, reads DTGVSQNPRHKITKRGQNVTFRCDPISEHNRLYWYRQTLGQGPEFLTYFQNEAQLEKSRLLSDRFSAERPKGSFSTLEIQRTEQGDSAMYLCASSLVCRERGYTFGSGTRLTVV.

The table lists this clone with a few counts. The chain carries TRBV19 and TRBJ2-7; 8 bases are shared with TRBD2. This CDR3 comprises 15 residues. The V gene end was trimmed by 1 base and the J gene end by 3 bases; junction bases not matched to a gene: 5. Per germline, CDR1 LNHDA and CDR2 SQIVND (reference sequence). CDR3 amino acids: CASSIVLAEFYEQYF. CDR3 coding DNA: TGTGCCAGTAGTATAGTACTAGCGGAATTCTACGAGCAGTACTTC.

The chain recombines TRBV19 with TRBJ2-5, with TRBD2 matching 8 bases. In germline, CDR1 is LNHDA, CDR2 SQIVND (reference sequence). V shed 6 bases and J 4 bases; nucleotides not matched to a gene: 7. The CDR3 length is 14 residues. The CDR3 DNA follows: TGTGCCAGTAGGGCTACCCTAGCGGGAGAGACCCAGTACTTC. This codes for CASRATLAGETQYF.

The rearrangement uses TRBV28 and TRBJ2-7, with D possibly TRBD2 on 6 matching bases. The CDR3 contains 15 residues. Germline V CDR1 and CDR2: MDHEN, SYDVKM. The germline V and J ends were trimmed by 2 bases and 3 bases, with 14 bases remaining between them. The CDR3 loop reads CASSLAEGPIYEQYF. The CDR3, as DNA: TGTGCCAGCAGTTTAGCGGAGGGCCCTATCTACGAGCAGTACTTC.